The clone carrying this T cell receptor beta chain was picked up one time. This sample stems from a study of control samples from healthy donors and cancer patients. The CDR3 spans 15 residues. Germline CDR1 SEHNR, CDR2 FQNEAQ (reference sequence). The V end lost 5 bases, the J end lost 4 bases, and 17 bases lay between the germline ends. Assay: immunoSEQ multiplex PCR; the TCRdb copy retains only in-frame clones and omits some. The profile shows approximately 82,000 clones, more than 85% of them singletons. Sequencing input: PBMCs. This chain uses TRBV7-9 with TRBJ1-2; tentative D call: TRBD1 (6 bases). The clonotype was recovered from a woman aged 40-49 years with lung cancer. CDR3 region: CASSPQGALGYGYTF. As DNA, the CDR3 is TGTGCCAGCAGCCCACAGGGCGCCTTGGGCTATGGCTACACCTTC. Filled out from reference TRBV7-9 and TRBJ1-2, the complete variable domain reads DTGVSQNPRHKITKRGQNVTFRCDPISEHNRLYWYRQTLGQGPEFLTYFQNEAQLEKSRLLSDRFSAERPKGSFSTLEIQRTEQGDSAMYLCASSPQGALGYGYTFGSGTRLTVV.